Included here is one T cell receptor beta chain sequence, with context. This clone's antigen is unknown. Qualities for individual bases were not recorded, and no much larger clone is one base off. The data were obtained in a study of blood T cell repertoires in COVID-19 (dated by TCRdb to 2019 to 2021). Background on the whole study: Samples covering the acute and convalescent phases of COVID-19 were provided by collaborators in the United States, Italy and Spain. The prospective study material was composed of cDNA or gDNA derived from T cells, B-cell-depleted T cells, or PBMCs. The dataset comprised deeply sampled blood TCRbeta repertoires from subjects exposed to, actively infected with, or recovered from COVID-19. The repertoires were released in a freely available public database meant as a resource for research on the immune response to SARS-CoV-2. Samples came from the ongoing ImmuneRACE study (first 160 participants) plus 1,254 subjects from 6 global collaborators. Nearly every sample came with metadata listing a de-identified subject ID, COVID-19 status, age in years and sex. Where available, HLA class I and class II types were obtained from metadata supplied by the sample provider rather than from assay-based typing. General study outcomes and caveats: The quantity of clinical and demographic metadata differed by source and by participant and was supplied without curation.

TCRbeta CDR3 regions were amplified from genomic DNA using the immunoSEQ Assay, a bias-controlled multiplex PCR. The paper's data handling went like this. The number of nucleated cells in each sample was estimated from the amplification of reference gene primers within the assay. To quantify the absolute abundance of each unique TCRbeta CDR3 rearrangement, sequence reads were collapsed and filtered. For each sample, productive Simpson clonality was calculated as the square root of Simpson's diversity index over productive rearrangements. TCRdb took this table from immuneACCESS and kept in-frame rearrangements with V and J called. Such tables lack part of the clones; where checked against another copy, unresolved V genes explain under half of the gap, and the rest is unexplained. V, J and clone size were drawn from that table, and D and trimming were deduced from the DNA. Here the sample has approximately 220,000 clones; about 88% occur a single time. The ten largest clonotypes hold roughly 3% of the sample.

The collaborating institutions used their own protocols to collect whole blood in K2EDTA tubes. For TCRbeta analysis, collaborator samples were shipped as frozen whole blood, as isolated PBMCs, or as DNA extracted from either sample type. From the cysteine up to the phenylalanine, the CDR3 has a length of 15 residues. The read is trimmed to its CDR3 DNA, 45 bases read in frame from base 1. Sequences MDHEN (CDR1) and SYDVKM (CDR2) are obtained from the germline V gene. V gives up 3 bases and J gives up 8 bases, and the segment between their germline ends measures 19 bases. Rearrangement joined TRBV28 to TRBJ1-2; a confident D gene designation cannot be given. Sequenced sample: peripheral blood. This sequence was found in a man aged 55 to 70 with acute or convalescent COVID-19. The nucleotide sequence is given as TGTGCCAGCAGTTTTTCCACTCACGCACAGTGGGGCTACACCTTC. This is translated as CASSFSTHAQWGYTF.